The text below deals with one T cell receptor (beta chain). Its antigen is undetermined. 60 Vbeta and 13 Jbeta primers were used in PCR. Clones were read by immunoSEQ multiplex PCR, and TCRdb kept only the in-frame ones, dropping some. The table lists about 220,000 clones, around four fifths of them singletons, with over 0.65% in the top ten. These data belong to a study of cytomegalovirus exposure and HLA in healthy donors. Regarding the study as a whole: TCR beta V- and J-gene trimming was later associated with a missense DCLRE1C variant. Reportedly, diagnosis of cytomegalovirus status by the classifier showed high specificity and sensitivity. Productive status was seen about 87% or about 30% of the time for most TCR beta V segments in an earlier analysis.

There are 14 residues in the CDR3. V lost 5 bases to trimming and J lost 4 bases; unmatched junction nucleotides: 5. Germline lookup yields CDR1 PRHDT and CDR2 FYEKMQ (reference sequence). The sequence was obtained from a boy between 2 and 10 years old in good health and CMV-seronegative. The sample comprised PBMCs. This chain connects TRBV13 to TRBJ2-3, with TRBD1 matching 8 bases. For the CDR3, the DNA is TGTGCCAGCAGCACGGGACAGGCTCCAGATACGCAGTATTTT. Its protein is CASSTGQAPDTQYF.